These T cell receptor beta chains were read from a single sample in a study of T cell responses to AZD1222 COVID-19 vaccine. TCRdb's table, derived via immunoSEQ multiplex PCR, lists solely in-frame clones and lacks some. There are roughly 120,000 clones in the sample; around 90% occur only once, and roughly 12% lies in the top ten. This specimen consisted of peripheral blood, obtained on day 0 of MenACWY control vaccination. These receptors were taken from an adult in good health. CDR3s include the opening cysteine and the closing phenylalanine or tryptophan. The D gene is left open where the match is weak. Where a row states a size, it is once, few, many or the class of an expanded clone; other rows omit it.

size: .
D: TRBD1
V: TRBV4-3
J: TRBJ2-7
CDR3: CASSQEEGTGSDEQYF
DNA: TGCGCCAGCAGCCAAGAGGAGGGGACAGGGAGCGACGAGCAGTACTTC

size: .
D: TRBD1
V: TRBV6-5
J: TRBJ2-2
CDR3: CASRTGGANTGELFF
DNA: TGTGCCAGCAGGACAGGGGGCGCAAACACCGGGGAGCTGTTTTTT

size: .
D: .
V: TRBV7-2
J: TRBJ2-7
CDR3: CASSLFGHLTSYEQYF
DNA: TGTGCCAGCAGCTTATTTGGGCACCTAACCTCCTACGAGCAGTACTTC

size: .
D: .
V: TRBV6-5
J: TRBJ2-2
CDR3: CASSYSIISGTGELFF
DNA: TGTGCCAGCAGTTACTCGATCATTTCGGGGACCGGGGAGCTGTTTTTT

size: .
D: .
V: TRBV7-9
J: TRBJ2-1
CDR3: CASSLQGFFSEQFF
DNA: TGTGCCAGCAGCTTACAGGGGTTTTTCAGTGAGCAGTTCTTC

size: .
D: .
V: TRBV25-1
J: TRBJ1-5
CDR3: CASQGNDQPQHF
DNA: TGTGCCAGCCAGGGCAATGATCAGCCCCAGCATTTT

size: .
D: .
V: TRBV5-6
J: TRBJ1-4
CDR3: CASSLPGASEKLFF
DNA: TGTGCCAGCAGCTTGCCGGGGGCAAGTGAAAAACTGTTTTTT

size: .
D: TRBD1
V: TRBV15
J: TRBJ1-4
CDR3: CATSPDRGRNEKLFF
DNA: TGTGCCACCAGCCCCGACAGGGGGCGGAATGAAAAACTGTTTTTT

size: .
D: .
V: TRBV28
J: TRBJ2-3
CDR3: CASSLFLRSSLGTDTQYF
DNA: TGTGCCAGCAGTTTATTTTTGCGATCGTCTCTCGGCACAGATACGCAGTATTTT

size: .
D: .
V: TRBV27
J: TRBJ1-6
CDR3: CASSLGGQSPLHF
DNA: TGTGCCAGCAGTTTAGGGGGTCAATCACCCCTCCACTTT

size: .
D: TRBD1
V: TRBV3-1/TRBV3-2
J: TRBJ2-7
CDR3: CASSQWLGQGAYEQYF
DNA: TGTGCCAGCAGCCAATGGCTCGGACAGGGGGCCTACGAGCAGTACTTC

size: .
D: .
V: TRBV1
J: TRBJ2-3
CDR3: CTSSDYGTDTQYF
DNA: TGCACCAGCAGCGACTATGGGACAGATACGCAGTATTTT

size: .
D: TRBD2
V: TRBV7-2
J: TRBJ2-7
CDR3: CASRAGTSGGALYEQYF
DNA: TGTGCCAGCAGAGCCGGGACTAGCGGGGGGGCTCTCTACGAGCAGTACTTC

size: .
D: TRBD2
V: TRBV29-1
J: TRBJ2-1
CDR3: CSVEDSGRVGGEQFF
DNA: TGCAGCGTTGAAGATAGCGGGAGAGTGGGAGGTGAGCAGTTCTTC

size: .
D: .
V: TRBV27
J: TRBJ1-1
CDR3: CASEWNTEAFF
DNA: TGTGCCAGCGAATGGAACACTGAAGCTTTCTTT

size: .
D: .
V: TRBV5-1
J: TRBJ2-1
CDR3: CASSLESGGYNEQFF
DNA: TGCGCCAGCAGCTTGGAATCTGGGGGGTACAATGAGCAGTTCTTC

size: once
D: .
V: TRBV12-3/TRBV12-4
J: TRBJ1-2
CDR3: CASGGGGYTF
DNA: TGTGCCAGCGGTGGGGGAGGCTACACCTTC

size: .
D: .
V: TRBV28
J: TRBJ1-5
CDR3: CASKSQPDQPQHF
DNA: TGTGCCAGCAAGTCTCAACCCGATCAGCCCCAGCATTTT

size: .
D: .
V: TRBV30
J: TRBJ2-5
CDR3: CAWNPGQGGAETQYF
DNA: TGTGCCTGGAACCCAGGACAGGGAGGGGCAGAGACCCAGTACTTC

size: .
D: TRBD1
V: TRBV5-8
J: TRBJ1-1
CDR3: CASSSPVKTGRGHF
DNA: TGTGCCAGCAGCTCCCCCGTAAAGACAGGGCGGGGACACTTT

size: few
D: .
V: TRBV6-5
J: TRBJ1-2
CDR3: CASSWGGSDYGYTF
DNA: TGTGCCAGCAGTTGGGGGGGGTCTGACTATGGCTACACCTTC

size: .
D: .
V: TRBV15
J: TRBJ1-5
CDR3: CATSEGANNQPQHF
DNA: TGTGCCACCAGCGAAGGGGCGAACAATCAGCCCCAGCATTTT

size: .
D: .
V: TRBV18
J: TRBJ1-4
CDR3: CASSTGPTLNEKLFF
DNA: TGTGCCAGCTCAACCGGGCCGACGCTTAATGAAAAACTGTTTTTT

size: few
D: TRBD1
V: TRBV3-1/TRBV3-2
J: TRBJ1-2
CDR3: CASSPRDRGYGYTF
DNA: TGTGCCAGCAGCCCCCGGGACAGGGGATATGGCTACACCTTC

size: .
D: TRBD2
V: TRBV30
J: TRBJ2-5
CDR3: CAGDSGLAVQETQYF
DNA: TGTGCCGGAGACTCGGGACTAGCGGTGCAAGAGACCCAGTACTTC

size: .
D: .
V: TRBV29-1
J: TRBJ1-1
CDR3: CSGDEGPGTEAFF
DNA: TGCAGCGGGGATGAAGGGCCAGGCACTGAAGCTTTCTTT